This TCR beta chain comes out of a study of beta chain features in type 1 diabetes. The entirety of the isolated RNA underwent reverse transcription, so expressed TCRB transcripts were sequenced. About 3.57 million reads were obtained on average from naive, central memory and regulatory T cell samples. The assay was immunoSEQ multiplex PCR, and TCRdb's table has in-frame clones only and misses some. The profile shows 300,000 to 450,000 clones, less than 20% of them singletons. On average, the one heparinised blood draw given by each donor was approximately 100 mL. Each sorted population was over 95% pure. This CDR3 is 16 amino acids long. V lost 1 base, J lost 4 bases, and 6 bases stayed unmatched. Germline values: CDR1 SEHNR, CDR2 FQNEAQ (reference sequence). General study results and limits: Compared to healthy donors, patients appeared to have naive, central memory and Treg TCRB repertoires that were more alike.

A few counts support this clone. Its target is not known. Source material: naive CD4+ T cells from blood. This clonotype was sampled from a woman aged 18-35 years in good health. This rearrangement joins TRBV7-9 to TRBJ2-1; 8 bases map to TRBD1. The CDR3 sequence is CASSLGTGGYYNEQFF. CDR3 nucleotides: TGTGCCAGCAGCTTAGGCACAGGGGGTTATTACAATGAGCAGTTCTTC.